This TCR beta chain was recorded in a study of T cells in Graves' hyperthyroidism and ophthalmopathy. The CDR3 is 15 amino acids. Germline V gene sequence: CDR1 SGHAT, CDR2 FQNNGV. The J segment lost 15 bases and the V segment lost 6 bases, leaving 13 bases of the junction unmatched. General study results and limits: The model's output predicted ophthalmopathy at a median of 6.5 months prior to onset. Blood also contained most expanded thyroid clonotypes above 0.001.

Researchers took RNA transcripts and amplified the TCR beta CDR3 regions from them. The primer set for the first-round RT-PCR of the TCR CDR3 was HTBI. TCRdb reanalysed the multiplex PCR reads using MiXCR and keeps one entry per CDR3 protein. The sample shows over 400,000 distinct CDR3 sequences, roughly 22% of them seen only once. Each person with ophthalmopathy scored at least 3 on the Clinical Activity Score, reached NOSPECS grade 4 or higher, and had been ill under 3 months. The PBMCs had their origin in around 10 ml of fresh peripheral blood. This clonotype is a singleton in its sample. Its specificity is unknown.

This chain links TRBV11-2 with TRBJ2-1, with 14 positions matching TRBD2. The specimen sequenced was blood. The receptor's source is a woman in her sixties or seventies with Graves' ophthalmopathy. CDR3 sequence (DNA): TGTGCCAGCAGACAACCGGGACTAGCGGGAGATACTCGGTTCTTC. Translation: CASRQPGLAGDTRFF.